The source of this TCR beta chain is a study of T cells after yellow fever vaccination (dated by TCRdb to about 2019). In the study overall: Libraries from fractions with low cell numbers were prepared with the SMART-Seq v4 Ultra Low Input RNA kit. To follow T-cell clones before and after primary and booster YFV17D yellow fever vaccination, bulk TCR alpha and beta repertoires were sequenced over time. The cohort comprised two healthy male donors, one aged 18 to 30 and one aged 30 to 40 years. Blood was collected at multiple timepoints before and after primary and secondary immunization, and bulk PBMC replicates and cell subsets were isolated.

Broad study findings and their caveats: A small share of clonotypes was detected in both CD4 and CD8 compartments, with the overlap likely arising from convergent recombination. Because only two donors were included in the study, the extent to which the findings can be generalized is limited. Computational filtering was needed because FACS-sorted repertoires could contain abundant contaminating clonotypes from the bulk population. After the booster, most clones that had expanded after primary vaccination were detected again (around 96% of CD4 and around nine tenths of CD8), suggesting broad maintenance of memory. The secondary T-cell response was weaker than the primary response but faster, peaking on day 5 instead of day 15.

According to the germline V gene (reference sequence), CDR1 reads SEHNR and CDR2 reads FQNEAQ. The CDR3 has 14 amino acids, counting the end cysteine and phenylalanine. The kept DNA is CDR3 alone, 42 bases in frame from the first base. From V the trimming removes 11 bases and from J it removes 5 bases, while the gene matches leave 8 bases of the junction unaccounted for. TCRdb lists the instrument as Illumina NovaSeq 6000. Synthesis of TCR cDNA relied on 5'RACE template switching, a step that introduced a universal primer site along with unique molecular identifiers. Priming for cDNA synthesis came from both the TCR alpha and TCR beta constant segments. Libraries were amplified in two PCR steps, with sample barcodes and sequencing adapters added in the second step. Libraries were sequenced on Illumina HiSeq 2500 (2x100 bp) or NovaSeq (2x150 bp). In the source study's methods: MIGEC handled demultiplexing of reads and collapsing into UMI consensus sequences, while MiXCR performed V(D)J alignment. Vaccine-responding clonotypes were defined with edgeR using replicate PBMC samples, requiring FDR below 0.01 and a log2 fold change above 5 up to day 15. Bulk clonotypes were assigned CD4 or CD8 identity according to which sequenced CD4 or CD8 repertoire held them at higher abundance. Using fastp at Q25 and MiXCR, TCRdb reprocessed the public reads and kept productive beta chains. Every entry covers one CDR3 protein and lists the most common genes and DNA from its rows. What appears here as the V and J calls and clone size reflects TCRdb's work, not the paper's. Within this sample are around 200,000 distinct CDR3 sequences, with 8% to 13% of them counted one time only. 36% of the sample lies in the top ten.

The meaning of the sample's treatment or condition label: live attenuated yellow fever vaccine strain. A standard Ficoll-Paque protocol was used to isolate PBMCs from peripheral blood. Dynabeads CD4 and CD8 positive selection kits were used to isolate CD4 and CD8 T-cell fractions. TriZol was used to extract RNA from bulk PBMCs, CD4 and CD8 fractions, and dextramer-positive and dextramer-negative fractions. For this clonotype: It lacks a known antigen. No quality values exist for individual bases; no much larger clone is one base distant.

This receptor was identified in a young man who received the YFV17D yellow fever vaccine. This specimen was CD8+ T cells sorted from PBMCs, taken 15 days after the yellow fever booster vaccination. Recombination linked TRBV7-9 to TRBJ2-3; 12 bases in between match TRBD2. DNA sequence: TGTGCCGTCCCTAGCGGGGGGGCCGGAGATACGCAGTATTTT. Translated, it gives CAVPSGGAGDTQYF.